A single sample is the source of the 21 T cell receptor beta chains below, sequenced in a study of PD-1 blockade in classical Hodgkin lymphoma. The repertoire was sequenced with immunoSEQ multiplex PCR; TCRdb's copy has only in-frame clones and lacks some. The table lists fewer than 70,000 clones, more than 75% of them singletons. Every one of the patients relapsed after autologous stem cell transplantation (brentuximab vedotin exposure was variable). This material consisted of peripheral blood mononuclear cells (PBMCs), taken before the second cycle of nivolumab. These receptors originate from a human donor with classical Hodgkin lymphoma.

The chain employs TRBV5-1 and TRBJ1-1; D is possibly TRBD1 (5 bases). Germline V CDR1 and CDR2: SGHRS, YFSETQ. CDR3 size: 13 residues. Trimming took off 1 base at V and 5 bases at J, with 9 bases between the two ends. Here the CDR3 DNA reads TGCGCCAGCAGCTTGCGGGGGAAAACTGAAGCTTTCTTT. Residues: CASSLRGKTEAFF.

The rearrangement uses TRBV28 and TRBJ1-1; TRBD1 matches 7 bases. CDR1 MDHEN and CDR2 SYDVKM come from the germline V gene. V lost 5 bases and J lost 1; bases outside the gene matches: 13. This CDR3 region has 17 residues. The CDR3 region has the DNA TGTGCCAGCAGTCTCCGGGACAGCAAACCTCCGAACACTGAAGCTTTCTTT. It specifies CASSLRDSKPPNTEAFF. Looking up the rest from reference TRBV28 and TRBJ1-1 gives the full variable domain: DVKVTQSSRYLVKRTGEKVFLECVQDMDHENMFWYRQDPGLGLRLIYFSYDVKMKEKGDIPEGYSVSREKKERFSLILESASTNQTSMYLCASSLRDSKPPNTEAFFGQGTRLTVV.

The chain employs TRBV5-1 and TRBJ2-7; D unclear. The CDR3 runs to 14 residues. CDR1 and CDR2 (germline): SGHRS, YFSETQ. V was cut by 1 base and J by 0 bases, with 8 bases left in between. The CDR3 reads CASSLLLNSYEQYF. The CDR3 nucleotides read TGCGCCAGCAGCTTGCTCCTGAACTCCTACGAGCAGTACTTC.

The V gene is TRBV9, the J gene TRBJ2-3; D is uncertain. V was trimmed by 1 base and J by 6 bases, leaving 6 bases between them. The germline V gene has CDR1 SGDLS and CDR2 YYNGEE. This CDR3 is built from 12 residues. Here the CDR3 DNA reads TGTGCCAGCAGCGTATATGGTGATACGCAGTATTTT. This sequence encodes CASSVYGDTQYF.

CDR3 sequence (DNA): TGTGCCAGCAGAAACCAGGGACAGAACACTGAAGCTTTCTTT. Translated, it gives CASRNQGQNTEAFF. The chain carries TRBV28 and TRBJ1-1; D is possibly TRBD1 (6 bases). This CDR3 is 14 amino acids long. V gave up 6 bases and J gave up 1 base, with 12 bases separating them. Per the germline V gene, CDR1 is MDHEN and CDR2 is SYDVKM.

Only one count was recorded for this clone. This chain joins TRBV5-1 and TRBJ2-5; a weak D match, TRBD1 (5 bases). Germline assignment: CDR1 SGHRS and CDR2 YFSETQ. The CDR3 is 15 residues long. The germline V and J ends were trimmed by 2 bases and 5 bases, with 16 bases remaining between them. The DNA for the CDR3 is TGCGCCAGCAGCTTTGAAGGGGCAACGCTGGAGACCCAGTACTTC. Amino acids: CASSFEGATLETQYF.

This chain joins TRBV27 and TRBJ2-7; the match to TRBD2 covers 12 bases. The ends lost 5 bases at V and 0 bases at J; junction bases unmatched: 5. The CDR3 loop spans 16 amino acids. Germline loops: CDR1 MNHEY, CDR2 SMNVEV (reference sequence). The CDR3 coding sequence is TGTGCCAGCAGTACCCTAGCGGGGGGGTTCTCCTACGAGCAGTACTTC. Its translation is CASSTLAGGFSYEQYF.

This clone came up a few times. V usage is TRBV2 and J usage is TRBJ1-6; no clear D gene. There are 17 residues in the CDR3. V was clipped by 0 bases and J by 7 bases, with 16 bases between them. CDR1 SNHLY and CDR2 FYNNEI come from the germline V gene. This CDR3 is CASSEAPEAILNSPLHF. CDR3 nucleotides: TGTGCCAGCAGTGAAGCGCCGGAGGCCATCCTAAATTCACCCCTCCACTTT.

The V gene is TRBV7-9, the J gene TRBJ2-7; the D call may be TRBD1 or TRBD2 (6 bases each). V was trimmed by 5 bases and J by 0 bases, leaving 17 bases between them. The CDR3 spans 16 residues. CDR1 and CDR2 from the germline V gene are SEHNR and FQNEAQ (reference sequence). The CDR3 DNA is TGTGCCAGCAGCGTTACTCGGGGGCTGAGCTCCTACGAGCAGTACTTC. Encoded protein: CASSVTRGLSSYEQYF. The full variable domain, rest sourced from reference TRBV7-9 and TRBJ2-7, is DTGVSQNPRHKITKRGQNVTFRCDPISEHNRLYWYRQTLGQGPEFLTYFQNEAQLEKSRLLSDRFSAERPKGSFSTLEIQRTEQGDSAMYLCASSVTRGLSSYEQYFGPGTRLTVT.

The chain employs TRBV5-1 and TRBJ1-2; a weak D match, TRBD1 (6 bases). Germline CDR1 SGHRS, CDR2 YFSETQ. The CDR3 length is 14 residues. Trimming left V 4 bases short and J 4 bases short, with 14 bases between. Here the CDR3 DNA reads TGCGCCAGCAGCCCCAAGAGGGGGGGCTATGGCTACACCTTC. The encoded protein is CASSPKRGGYGYTF.

The chain uses TRBV5-1 and TRBJ1-4; 7 bases line up with TRBD1. The CDR3 runs to 15 residues. Germline V gene sequence: CDR1 SGHRS, CDR2 YFSETQ. V lost 2 bases and J lost 3; bases outside the gene matches: 4. In DNA, the CDR3 is TGCGCCAGCAGCTTCGGGGGACAGTCTAATGAAAAACTGTTTTTT. It is translated as CASSFGGQSNEKLFF.

The chain combines TRBV6-5 with TRBJ2-7, with D tentatively TRBD1 (5 bases). V was cut by 6 bases and J by 0 bases, with 12 bases left in between. Germline V gene data show CDR1 as MNHEY and CDR2 as SVGAGI. CDR3 length: 14 amino acids. The CDR3 DNA follows: TGTGCCAGCAGCACACCACAGGCCTCCTACGAGCAGTACTTC. Encoded protein: CASSTPQASYEQYF.

The chain recombines TRBV6-5 with TRBJ2-5; maybe TRBD1 (5 bases). V lost 3 bases and J 2 bases, leaving 13 bases between the germline ends. Germline assignment: CDR1 MNHEY and CDR2 SVGAGI. This CDR3 is 15 amino acids long. DNA of the CDR3: TGTGCCAGCAGTTATTTCGACAGCAGACAAGAGACCCAGTACTTC. It codes for CASSYFDSRQETQYF.

V gene TRBV7-9 combines with J gene TRBJ1-5, with D perhaps TRBD1 (6 bases). Germline V gene sequence: CDR1 SEHNR, CDR2 FQNEAQ (reference sequence). The V and J ends lost 1 base and 2 bases respectively, with 9 bases between them. The CDR3 covers 15 residues. This chain's CDR3 is CASSLGGGGNQPQHF. CDR3 DNA: TGTGCCAGCAGCTTAGGAGGGGGGGGCAATCAGCCCCAGCATTTT. Variable domain in full (rest from reference TRBV7-9 and TRBJ1-5): DTGVSQNPRHKITKRGQNVTFRCDPISEHNRLYWYRQTLGQGPEFLTYFQNEAQLEKSRLLSDRFSAERPKGSFSTLEIQRTEQGDSAMYLCASSLGGGGNQPQHFGDGTRLSIL.

The gene calls are TRBV29-1 and TRBJ2-7; D is undetermined. This CDR3 comprises 11 residues. Germline-derived CDR1 and CDR2 are SQVTM and ANQGSEA. Trimming took 1 base from V and 4 from J, leaving 5 bases between them. The CDR3 DNA sequence: TGCAGCGTTGAAGCCGAGTACGAGCAGTACTTC. Amino acid sequence: CSVEAEYEQYF.

This rearrangement joins TRBV19 to TRBJ1-5; D remains unclear. This CDR3 contains 14 residues. The V end lost 9 bases, the J end lost 5 bases, and 17 bases lay between the germline ends. Germline lookup yields CDR1 LNHDA and CDR2 SQIVND (reference sequence). The CDR3 region is CASLIGGVDQPQHF. CDR3 nucleotides: TGTGCCAGCCTAATCGGTGGGGTAGATCAGCCCCAGCATTTT.

V and J are TRBV7-8 and TRBJ1-5; no reliable D call. The CDR3 extends over 16 amino acids. Germline V CDR1 and CDR2: SGHVS, FQNEAQ. The V and J ends lost 3 bases and 0 bases respectively, with 12 bases between them. The CDR3 sequence: CASSFNGLYSNQPQHF. The CDR3 DNA reads as TGTGCCAGCAGCTTCAACGGGCTCTATAGCAATCAGCCCCAGCATTTT.

The rearrangement joins TRBV19 to TRBJ1-6, with 8 bases fitting TRBD1. This CDR3 spans 15 amino acids. V was clipped by 4 bases and J by 8 bases; unmatched bases: 7. Germline V gives CDR1 LNHDA, CDR2 SQIVND (reference sequence). CDR3 sequence: CASSTSTGADSPLHF. CDR3 sequence (DNA): TGTGCCAGTAGTACCTCGACAGGGGCGGATTCACCCCTCCACTTT.

This clone was detected a few times. This chain uses TRBV5-1 with TRBJ2-3; possible D gene TRBD1, 5 bases. V was cut by 2 bases and J by 0 bases, with 7 bases left in between. The CDR3 covers 14 residues. Germline V lookup: CDR1 SGHRS, CDR2 YFSETQ. CDR3 nucleotide sequence: TGCGCCAGCAGCTTAGGGGTAAGCACAGATACGCAGTATTTT. Protein product: CASSLGVSTDTQYF.

This chain connects TRBV10-2 to TRBJ2-1, with unresolved D. The germline CDR1 and CDR2 sequences are WSHSY and SAAADI. V lost 2 bases, J lost 1 base, and 6 bases lay in between. The CDR3 covers 14 residues. CDR3 loop: CASSEGVSYNEQFF. Written as DNA, the CDR3 is TGCGCCAGCAGTGAGGGAGTATCCTACAATGAGCAGTTCTTC.

V gene TRBV7-9 combines with J gene TRBJ2-2; D is perhaps TRBD2 (5 bases). CDR3 length: 14 amino acids. Germline V lookup: CDR1 SEHNR, CDR2 FQNEAQ (reference sequence). V lost 2 bases and J 2 bases, leaving 6 bases between the germline ends. The CDR3 DNA reads TGTGCCAGCAGCTTACCTAGCAACACCGGGGAGCTGTTTTTT. Its translation: CASSLPSNTGELFF.